Reported below is one TCR beta chain. Its target is not known. The sample originates from a study of OX40 agonist ivuxolimab in advanced cancers. Study in general: Enrolled patients in dose escalation had cancers that were hepatocellular carcinoma, melanoma, renal cell or head and neck cancer. Notes on the study in general: Some of the nonresponding patients also showed low levels of normalized T-cell clonal expansion. Mean expanded clone counts were higher in CD8+ than CD4+ T cells.

With 5 bases removed from V and 3 bases from J, the gap between germline ends came to 12 bases. In germline, CDR1 is SGHVS, CDR2 FNYEAQ. This CDR3 has 14 amino acids. TCRdb's table, derived via immunoSEQ multiplex PCR, lists solely in-frame clones and lacks some. This table has 35,000 to 40,000 clones, roughly 91% appearing once. Samples were taken at baseline and on day 1 of cycles 4 and 7. The chain recombines TRBV7-6 with TRBJ2-3, with a tentative D call TRBD1 (5 bases). This TCR was recovered from an adult with an advanced solid tumor such as melanoma, head and neck, liver or kidney cancer. The source was CD4+ or CD8+ T cells sorted from blood, collected in a trial of the OX40 agonist ivuxolimab. The CDR3 protein is CASSRAGPTDTQYF. CDR3 bases: TGTGCCAGCAGCCGCGCAGGGCCGACAGATACGCAGTATTTT.